This T cell receptor beta chain comes out of a study of control samples from healthy donors and cancer patients. The CDR3 runs 13 residues. From germline, CDR1 is SGHTA and CDR2 FQGTGA. Trimming removed 5 bases at V and 7 bases at J, with 13 bases between. Profiled with immunoSEQ multiplex PCR; TCRdb holds only in-frame clones, not every one. This sample has fewer than 250,000 clones, with about 90% found just once. The specimen was blood. This rearrangement joins TRBV7-3 to TRBJ2-3, with D unresolved. The receptor comes from a man aged 25-45 years in good health. CDR3: CASSPGSGYTQYF. For the CDR3, the DNA is TGTGCCAGCAGCCCTGGATCCGGTTATACGCAGTATTTT.